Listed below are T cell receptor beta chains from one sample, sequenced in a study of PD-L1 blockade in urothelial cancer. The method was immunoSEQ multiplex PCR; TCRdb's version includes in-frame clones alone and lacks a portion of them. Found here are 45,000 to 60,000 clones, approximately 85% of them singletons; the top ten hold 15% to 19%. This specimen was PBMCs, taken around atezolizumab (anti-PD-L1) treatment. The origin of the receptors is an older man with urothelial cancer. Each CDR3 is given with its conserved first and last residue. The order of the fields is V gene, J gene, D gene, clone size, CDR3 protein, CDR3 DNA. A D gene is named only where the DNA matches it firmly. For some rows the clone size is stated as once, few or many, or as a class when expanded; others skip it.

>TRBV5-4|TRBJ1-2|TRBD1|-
CASSFQGADGYTF
TGTGCCAGCAGCTTCCAGGGGGCTGATGGCTACACCTTC
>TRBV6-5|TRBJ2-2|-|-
CASSSGTHLNTGELFF
TGTGCCAGCAGTTCCGGGACACATCTCAACACCGGGGAGCTGTTTTTT
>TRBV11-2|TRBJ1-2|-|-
CASSLRGGGPNYGYTF
TGTGCCAGCAGCTTACGGGGAGGGGGACCTAACTATGGCTACACCTTC
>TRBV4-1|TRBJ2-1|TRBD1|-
CASSQDPTLDRGIYNEQFF
TGCGCCAGCAGCCAAGACCCTACCTTAGACAGGGGAATATACAATGAGCAGTTCTTC
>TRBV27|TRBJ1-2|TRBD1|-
CASTFKAGTGYGYTF
TGTGCCAGCACCTTTAAGGCCGGGACAGGATATGGCTACACCTTC
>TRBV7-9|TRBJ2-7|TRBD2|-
CASTGGYEQYF
TGTGCCAGCACGGGGGGGTACGAGCAGTACTTC
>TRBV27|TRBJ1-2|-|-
CASSLVGGRGYGYTF
TGTGCCAGCAGTTTAGTCGGCGGTAGGGGTTATGGCTACACCTTC
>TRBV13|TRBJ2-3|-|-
CASSLGLPDEGSTDTQYF
TGTGCCAGCAGCTTAGGCCTCCCGGATGAGGGTAGCACAGATACGCAGTATTTT
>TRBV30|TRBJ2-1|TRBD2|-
CAWTPAGELYNEQFF
TGTGCCTGGACCCCAGCGGGAGAGCTTTACAATGAGCAGTTCTTC
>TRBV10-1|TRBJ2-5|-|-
CASNNYPRAPYPETQYF
TGCGCCAGCAATAACTACCCCAGGGCCCCATACCCAGAGACCCAGTACTTC
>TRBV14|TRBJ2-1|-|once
CASSQEGRAAYNEQFF
TGTGCCAGCAGCCAAGAAGGCAGGGCTGCATACAATGAGCAGTTCTTC
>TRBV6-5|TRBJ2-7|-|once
CASSYAPDRVYEQYF
TGTGCCAGCAGTTACGCTCCCGACAGAGTATACGAGCAGTACTTC
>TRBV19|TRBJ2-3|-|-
CASRQGTDTQYF
TGTGCCAGTAGACAGGGCACAGATACGCAGTATTTT
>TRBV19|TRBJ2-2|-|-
CASSIEGLPYTGELFF
TGTGCCAGTAGTATAGAGGGGCTACCATACACCGGGGAGCTGTTTTTT
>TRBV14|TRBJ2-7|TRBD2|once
CASSPGLAGILHEQYF
TGTGCCAGCAGTCCGGGACTAGCGGGAATATTGCACGAGCAGTACTTC
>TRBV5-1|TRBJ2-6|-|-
CASSPSLIISGANVLTF
TGCGCCAGCAGCCCGTCTCTTATAATTTCTGGGGCCAACGTCCTGACTTTC
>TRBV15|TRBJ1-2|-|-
CATSPREAYGYTF
TGTGCCACCAGCCCGAGGGAGGCCTATGGCTACACCTTC
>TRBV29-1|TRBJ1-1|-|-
CSGAGGRGLVTEAFF
TGCAGCGGTGCCGGGGGTAGGGGACTTGTCACTGAAGCTTTCTTT
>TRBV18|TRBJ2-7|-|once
CASSPPGGTGTYEQYF
TGTGCCAGCTCACCACCAGGGGGAACAGGCACGTACGAGCAGTACTTC
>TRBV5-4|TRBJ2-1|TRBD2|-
CASSLMVAGYNEQFF
TGTGCCAGCAGCTTGATGGTAGCGGGATATAATGAGCAGTTCTTC
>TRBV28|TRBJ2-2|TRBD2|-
CASSFQGTTNTGELFF
TGTGCCAGCAGTTTCCAAGGGACTACGAACACCGGGGAGCTGTTTTTT
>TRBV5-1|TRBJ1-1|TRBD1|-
CASSMGWTGEAFF
TGCGCCAGCAGCATGGGCTGGACAGGCGAAGCTTTCTTT
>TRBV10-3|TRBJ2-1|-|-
CAISDQHGGENAFF
TGTGCCATCAGTGATCAACATGGAGGCGAGAATGCGTTCTTC
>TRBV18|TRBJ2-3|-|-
CASSPRGLRERSDTQYF
TGTGCCAGCTCACCGCGAGGGCTACGGGAGAGGTCAGATACGCAGTATTTT